The source of this T cell receptor (beta chain) is a study of molecular identifiers for immune sequencing clone quantification. Regarding the study as a whole: Clones that had above 20 RNA copies took up over 99% of effector molecules but under 1% in naive cells.

This CDR3 is built from 12 residues. The germline V gene has CDR1 SQVTM and CDR2 ANQGSEA. V was shortened by 4 bases and J by 3 bases, with 6 bases between the two germline ends. TCRdb called the PCR reads again in MiXCR, with one record for every CDR3 protein. Among 7,800 or so distinct CDR3 sequences listed, under 45% were seen once. This clonotype was detected a few times. The antigen remains unidentified. Libraries of naive CD8 T cells were made from approximately 22,000 to 940,000 sorted cells. They used 10%, 30% or 50% RNA. Researchers sorted naive CD8 T cells as cells that were CD8+CD4-CCR7+CD45RA+.

Sequencing was done on a sample of naive CD8+ T cells from blood, with Jurkat cell RNA spiked in. Subset noted: FACS-sorted CD8+CD4-CCR7+CD45RA+ naive T cells. The rearrangement uses TRBV29-1 and TRBJ2-2; D remains unclear. This receptor was taken from a human donor in good health. Some libraries in this study had Jurkat cell RNA spiked in. The CDR3 nucleotides are TGCAGCGTTGTAAGGGACACCGGGGAGCTGTTTTTT. Translating gives CSVVRDTGELFF.